This T cell receptor (beta chain) was captured by sequencing in a study of identical twins. About this clonotype: Its antigen is not known.

Trimming shortened V by 8 bases and J by 2 bases, and 15 bases separated the two germline ends. CDR3 length: 14 residues. The germline V gene encodes CDR1 MNHNS and CDR2 SASEGT. Each cDNA held unique molecular identifiers, and template switching gave it a universal primer site. MiXCR, run by TCRdb on the 5' RACE reads, gives a single entry per CDR3 protein. Here the sample spans nearly 900,000 distinct CDR3 sequences, 9% to 15% being singletons. Points from the study as a whole: Memory repertoires showed no such pattern, whereas abundant cord blood beta clonotypes carried fewer insertions. For monozygotic twins, models underestimated out-of-frame TCR alpha sharing.

This sample was also put to use in a study of yellow fever vaccine responses in identical twins. That paper adds: Twins' vaccine T cell responses reportedly seemed partly convergent and partly personalized.

The chain combines TRBV6-1 with TRBJ2-5; a possible D gene is TRBD1 (5 bases). The source is a woman aged 18-29 years in good health. The sequencing input was PBMCs. This CDR3 is CASLPRQPQETQYF. CDR3 in DNA: TGTGCCAGCTTGCCGAGACAGCCGCAAGAGACCCAGTACTTC.